This TCR beta chain was sequenced during a study of blood T cell repertoires in COVID-19. In the study overall: The United States, Italy and Spain provided the acute and convalescent COVID-19 samples. T cells, B-cell-depleted T cells, or PBMCs provided the cDNA or gDNA that served as material.

Germline values: CDR1 MNHEY, CDR2 SMNVEV (reference sequence). Trimming removed 6 bases from V and 5 bases from J; junction bases left unmatched: 12. The CDR3 consists of 15 residues. Per the original data handling: Reference gene primer amplification gave nucleated cell count estimates. Sequencing used immunoSEQ multiplex PCR; TCRdb keeps in-frame clones, though not all of them. D and trimming were read from the DNA, whereas the V and J calls and clone size are those reported in that table. The sample includes 56,000 or so clones, approximately 80% of them seen just once. The sequenced sample was peripheral blood. This TCR was recovered from an elderly woman with acute or convalescent COVID-19. The rearrangement links TRBV27 to TRBJ1-2; 7 nucleotides agree with TRBD1. The CDR3 loop reads CASRASRDRGYGYTF. The CDR3 nucleotides are TGTGCCAGCAGAGCCTCCCGGGACAGAGGATATGGCTACACCTTC.